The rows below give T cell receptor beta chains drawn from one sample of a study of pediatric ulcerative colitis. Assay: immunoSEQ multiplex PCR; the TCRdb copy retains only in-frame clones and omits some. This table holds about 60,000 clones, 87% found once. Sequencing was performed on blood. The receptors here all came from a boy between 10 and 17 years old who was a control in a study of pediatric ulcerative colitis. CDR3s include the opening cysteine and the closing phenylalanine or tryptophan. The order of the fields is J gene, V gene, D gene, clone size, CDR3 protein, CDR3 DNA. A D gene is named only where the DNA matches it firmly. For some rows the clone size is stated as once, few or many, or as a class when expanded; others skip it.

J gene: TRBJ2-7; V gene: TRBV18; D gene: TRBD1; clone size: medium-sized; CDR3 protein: CASSQDRGTYEQYF; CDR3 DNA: TGTGCCAGCTCACAAGACAGGGGCACCTACGAGCAGTACTTC
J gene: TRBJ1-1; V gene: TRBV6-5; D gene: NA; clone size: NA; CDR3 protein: CASSWDFSAEAFF; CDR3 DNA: TGTGCCAGCAGTTGGGACTTCTCAGCTGAAGCTTTCTTT
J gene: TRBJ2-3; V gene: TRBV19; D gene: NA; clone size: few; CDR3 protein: CASSTGYEDTQYF; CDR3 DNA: TGTGCCAGTAGTACGGGGTACGAAGATACGCAGTATTTT
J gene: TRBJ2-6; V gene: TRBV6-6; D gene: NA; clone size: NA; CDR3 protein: CASRRDAYSGANVLTF; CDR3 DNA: TGTGCCAGCAGGAGGGACGCCTACTCTGGGGCCAACGTCCTGACTTTC
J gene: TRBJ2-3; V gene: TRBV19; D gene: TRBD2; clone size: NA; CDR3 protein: CASSMDIAGTGQYF; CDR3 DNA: TGTGCCAGTAGTATGGATATAGCGGGGACGGGGCAGTATTTT
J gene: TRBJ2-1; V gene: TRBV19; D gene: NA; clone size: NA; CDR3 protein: CASSIERVGGSSYNEQFF; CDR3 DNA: TGTGCCAGTAGTATAGAGCGGGTGGGGGGAAGCTCCTACAATGAGCAGTTCTTC
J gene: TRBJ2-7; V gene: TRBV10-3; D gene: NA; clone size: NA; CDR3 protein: CAISDSGTKLGEQYF; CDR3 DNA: TGTGCCATCAGTGATTCCGGGACCAAACTGGGCGAGCAGTACTTC
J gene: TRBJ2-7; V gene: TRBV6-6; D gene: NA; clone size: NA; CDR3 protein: CASSNYVFPYEQYF; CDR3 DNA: TGTGCCAGCAGCAACTACGTTTTCCCCTACGAGCAGTACTTC
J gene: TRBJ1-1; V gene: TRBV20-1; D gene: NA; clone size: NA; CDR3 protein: CSARGPEAFF; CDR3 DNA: TGCAGTGCTCGAGGGCCTGAAGCTTTCTTT
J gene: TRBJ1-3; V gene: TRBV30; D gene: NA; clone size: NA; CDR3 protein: CAWSVERVAGNTIYF; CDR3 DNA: TGTGCCTGGAGTGTAGAGCGGGTAGCTGGAAACACCATATATTTT
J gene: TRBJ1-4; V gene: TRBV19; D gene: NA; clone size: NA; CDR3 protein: CASKGALGTNEKLFF; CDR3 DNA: TGTGCCAGTAAGGGCGCTTTGGGGACTAATGAAAAACTGTTTTTT
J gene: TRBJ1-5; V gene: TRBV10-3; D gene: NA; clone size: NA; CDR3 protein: CAISNSDSNQPQHF; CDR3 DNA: TGTGCCATCAGCAACAGCGATAGCAATCAGCCCCAGCATTTT
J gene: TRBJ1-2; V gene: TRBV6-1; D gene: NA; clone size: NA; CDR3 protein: CASSDQVNYGYTF; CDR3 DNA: TGTGCCAGCAGCGACCAAGTAAACTATGGCTACACCTTC
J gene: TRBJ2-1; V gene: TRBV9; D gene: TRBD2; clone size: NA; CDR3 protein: CASSVPGLAGVGYSNEQFF; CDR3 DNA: TGTGCCAGCAGCGTTCCAGGACTAGCGGGAGTCGGCTATAGTAATGAGCAGTTCTTC
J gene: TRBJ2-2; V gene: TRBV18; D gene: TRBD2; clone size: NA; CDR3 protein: CASSGTSGSGGELFF; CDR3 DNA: TGTGCCAGCTCCGGGACTAGCGGGAGTGGCGGGGAGCTGTTTTTT
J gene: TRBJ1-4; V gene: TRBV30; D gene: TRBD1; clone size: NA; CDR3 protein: CAWSFAGTGFGKLFF; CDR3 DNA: TGTGCCTGGAGTTTCGCCGGGACAGGGTTCGGAAAACTGTTTTTT
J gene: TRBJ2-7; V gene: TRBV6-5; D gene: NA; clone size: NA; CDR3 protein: CASSYSGQGWYF; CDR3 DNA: TGTGCCAGCAGTTACTCGGGCCAGGGTTGGTACTTC
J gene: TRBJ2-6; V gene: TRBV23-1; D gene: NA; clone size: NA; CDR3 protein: CASSLTSGANVLTF; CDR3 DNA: TGCGCCAGCAGTCTCACCTCTGGGGCCAACGTCCTGACTTTC
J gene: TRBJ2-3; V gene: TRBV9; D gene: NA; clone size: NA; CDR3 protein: CASSVGVLSGDTQYF; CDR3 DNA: TGTGCCAGCAGCGTAGGGGTATTATCCGGAGATACGCAGTATTTT
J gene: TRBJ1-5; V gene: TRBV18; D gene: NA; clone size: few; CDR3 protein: CASSPVSNQPQHF; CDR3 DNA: TGTGCCAGCTCACCCGTCAGCAATCAGCCCCAGCATTTT
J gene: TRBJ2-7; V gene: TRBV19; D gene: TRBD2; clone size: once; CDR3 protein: CASSLGLAGDYGQYF; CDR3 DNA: TGTGCCAGTAGTCTGGGACTAGCGGGAGATTACGGGCAGTACTTC
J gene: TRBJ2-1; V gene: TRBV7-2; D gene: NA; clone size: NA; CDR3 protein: CASGGMRSTEQFF; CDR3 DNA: TGTGCCAGTGGGGGGATGAGGAGTACGGAGCAGTTCTTC
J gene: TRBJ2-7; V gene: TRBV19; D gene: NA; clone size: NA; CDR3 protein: CASSILAPDRTYEQYF; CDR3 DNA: TGTGCCAGTAGTATCCTTGCCCCGGACAGAACCTACGAGCAGTACTTC
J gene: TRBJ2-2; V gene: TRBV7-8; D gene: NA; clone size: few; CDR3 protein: CASSLTGDTGELFF; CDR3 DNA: TGTGCCAGCAGCTTGACCGGCGATACCGGGGAGCTGTTTTTT
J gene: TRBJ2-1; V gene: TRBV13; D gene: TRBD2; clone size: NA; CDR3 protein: CASSIIGLEGGEQFF; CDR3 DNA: TGTGCCAGCAGCATTATAGGACTAGAGGGCGGTGAGCAGTTCTTC
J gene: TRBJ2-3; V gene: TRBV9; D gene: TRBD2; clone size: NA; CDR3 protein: CASSYRLAGGDTQYF; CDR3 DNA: TGTGCCAGCAGCTATCGACTAGCGGGAGGTGATACGCAGTATTTT
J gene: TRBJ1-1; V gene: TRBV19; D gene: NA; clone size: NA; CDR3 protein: CASSFGPSNFQVDTEAFF; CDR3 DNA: TGTGCCAGTAGTTTCGGTCCCTCAAATTTCCAGGTCGACACTGAAGCTTTCTTT
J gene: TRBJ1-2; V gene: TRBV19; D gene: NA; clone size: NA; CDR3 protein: CASSEGRSYEGYTF; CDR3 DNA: TGTGCCAGTAGTGAGGGACGGTCCTATGAGGGCTACACCTTC
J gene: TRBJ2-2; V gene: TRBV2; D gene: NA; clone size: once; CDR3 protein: CASRNLGTGELFF; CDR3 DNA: TGTGCCAGCAGAAACCTAGGAACCGGGGAGCTGTTTTTT
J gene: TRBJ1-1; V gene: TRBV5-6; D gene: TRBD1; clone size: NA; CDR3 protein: CASSYGQGFNTEAFF; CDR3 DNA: TGTGCCAGCAGCTATGGACAGGGATTTAACACTGAAGCTTTCTTT
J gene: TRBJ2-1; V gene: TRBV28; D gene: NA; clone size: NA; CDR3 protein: CASSVTGDNEQFF; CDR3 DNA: TGTGCCAGCAGTGTGACCGGGGACAATGAGCAGTTCTTC
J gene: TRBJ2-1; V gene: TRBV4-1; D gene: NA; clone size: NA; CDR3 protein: CASKEQGIYNEQFF; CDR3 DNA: TGCGCCAGCAAGGAGCAGGGAATCTACAATGAGCAGTTCTTC
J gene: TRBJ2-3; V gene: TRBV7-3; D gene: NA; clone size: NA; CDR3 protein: CASSSTGDTQYF; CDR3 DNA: TGTGCCAGCAGCTCGACCGGAGATACGCAGTATTTT
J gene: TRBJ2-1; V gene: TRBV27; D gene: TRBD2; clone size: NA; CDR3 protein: CASRPAGSIDEQFF; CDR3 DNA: TGTGCCAGCAGACCAGCGGGAAGTATCGATGAGCAGTTCTTC
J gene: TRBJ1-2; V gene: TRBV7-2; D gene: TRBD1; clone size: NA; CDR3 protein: CASSLGPQGAGYGYTF; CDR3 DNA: TGTGCCAGCAGCTTAGGCCCACAGGGGGCTGGGTATGGCTACACCTTC